The TCR beta chain under discussion was sequenced for a study of blood T cell repertoires in COVID-19 (dated by TCRdb to the early 2020s). As for the study more broadly: Collaborator samples came from the United States, Italy and Spain and covered acute and convalescent phases of COVID-19. The material from the prospective study consisted of cDNA or gDNA derived from T cells, B-cell-depleted T cells, or PBMCs. Subjects who had been exposed to COVID-19, were actively infected with it, or had recovered from it provided the deeply sampled blood TCRbeta repertoires that made up the dataset. The repertoires were released in a freely available public database intended as a resource for research on the immune response to SARS-CoV-2. Samples came from the ongoing ImmuneRACE study (first 160 participants) plus 1,254 subjects from 6 global collaborators. The sample metadata nearly always contained a de-identified subject ID, COVID-19 status, age in years and sex. Where available, HLA class I and class II types were taken from metadata supplied by the sample provider and were not determined by assay-based typing. The investigation overall reported the following: The quantity of clinical and demographic metadata differed by source and by participant and was supplied without curation.

The CDR3 sequence holds 15 residues, the cysteine and phenylalanine included. Solely the CDR3 DNA is kept, with 45 bases framed from the first base. The germline V gene (reference sequence) sets CDR1 to PRHDT and CDR2 to FYEKMQ. Germline trimming amounts to 4 bases on V and 2 bases on J, with 5 as the count of junction bases outside the gene matches. On this clone: Its antigen is not yet known. Per-base qualities were not stored, and no clone one base away is much larger.

A second Seattle source provided samples from volunteer blood donors who had recovered from COVID-19. Whole blood was collected in K2EDTA tubes by collaborating institutions according to the institutions' own protocols. For TCRbeta analysis, collaborators shipped samples in one of three forms: frozen whole blood, isolated PBMCs, or DNA extracted from either of those sample types. TCRbeta CDR3 regions were amplified from genomic DNA using the immunoSEQ Assay, a bias-controlled multiplex PCR. The source study handled its data this way. The number of nucleated cells in each sample was estimated from the amplification of reference gene primers within the assay. To quantify the absolute abundance of each unique TCRbeta CDR3 rearrangement, sequence reads were collapsed and filtered. For each sample, productive Simpson clonality was calculated as the square root of Simpson's diversity index over productive rearrangements. The table comes from immuneACCESS by way of TCRdb, which keeps in-frame sequences with V and J called. Part of the clones is missing from these tables; in studies checked, under half for an unresolved V gene and the rest for unknown reasons. Clonal size and the V and J genes are those of that table, whereas D and trimming came from the DNA. The sample table lists 200,000 to 300,000 clones, approximately 83% of them with a count of one. Of the sample, around 2.8% is held by the ten largest clones.

The clonotype originates from a woman younger than 45 who had recovered from COVID-19. The source material was peripheral blood. The V and J genes are TRBV13 and TRBJ2-7, with 10 central nucleotides matching TRBD1. The CDR3 region reads CASSSRDRGPYEQYF. Read as DNA, the sequence is TGTGCCAGCAGCTCCCGGGACAGGGGACCCTACGAGCAGTACTTC.